This entry lists 29 T cell receptor beta chains sequenced from one sample in a study of T-cell memory formation after mild COVID-19. TCRdb re-derived calls from the 5' RACE reads in MiXCR, one entry per CDR3 protein. This table holds 550,000 to 650,000 distinct CDR3 sequences, around 16% found once. Sequenced material: PBMCs or a T cell subset sorted from them (not recorded which). Receptors were obtained from an adult woman who had mild COVID-19 (a few samples of this study predate the infection). Cell type and time point are not known.

This clonotype turned up a few times. This chain joins TRBV25-1 and TRBJ2-7; TRBD1 might be the D (6 bases). Germline V gives CDR1 MGHDK, CDR2 SYGVNS. The length of the CDR3 is 12 residues. Trimming removed 6 bases at V and 5 bases at J, with 11 bases between. CDR3 sequence: CASRTGSHEQYF. The CDR3 DNA reads TGTGCCAGCAGAACAGGGAGCCACGAGCAGTACTTC.

The CDR3 loop reads CASSQWTTGTGELFF. In nucleotides, the CDR3 is TGTGCCAGCAGTCAGTGGACTACAGGCACCGGGGAGCTGTTTTTT. The chain is built from TRBV7-9 and TRBJ2-2; TRBD2 is a possible D gene (6 bases). The germline V gene has CDR1 SEHNR and CDR2 FQNEAQ (reference sequence). Trimming removed 6 bases from V and 4 bases from J, with 15 bases in between. This CDR3 is built from 15 residues.

The table lists this clonotype with a few counts. The rearrangement joins TRBV18 to TRBJ2-7, with D perhaps TRBD1 (6 bases). Germline-derived CDR1 and CDR2 are KGHSH and LQKENI. Trimming left V 3 bases short and J 7 bases short, with 13 bases between. This CDR3 has 13 residues. CDR3 protein: CASSPPTGNEQYF. CDR3 bases: TGTGCCAGCTCACCCCCGACAGGCAATGAGCAGTACTTC. Combining the CDR3 with reference TRBV18 and TRBJ2-7 gives the whole variable domain NAGVMQNPRHLVRRRGQEARLRCSPMKGHSHVYWYRQLPEEGLKFMVYLQKENIIDESGMPKERFSAEFPKEGPSILRIQQVVRGDSAAYFCASSPPTGNEQYFGPGTRLTVT.

V usage is TRBV7-9 and J usage is TRBJ1-4; weak D call: TRBD1 (6 bases). V lost 5 bases, J lost 8 bases, and 21 bases lay in between. The CDR3 has 16 amino acids. The V gene's germline CDR1 is SEHNR and CDR2 FQNEAQ (reference sequence). The CDR3 protein is CASSLNTGPTGEKLFF. CDR3 bases: TGTGCCAGCAGCCTAAACACCGGGCCCACAGGGGAAAAACTGTTTTTT.

The chain combines TRBV27 with TRBJ2-5; 8 bases fit TRBD1. The CDR3 is 12 amino acids. The V gene end was trimmed by 9 bases and the J gene end by 2 bases; junction bases not matched to a gene: 2. Germline CDR1 and CDR2: MNHEY and SMNVEV (reference sequence). CDR3: CASRQGQETQYF. CDR3 coding DNA: TGTGCCAGTAGACAGGGGCAAGAGACCCAGTACTTC.

The chain employs TRBV20-1 and TRBJ2-7; 12 bases map to TRBD2. V dropped 6 bases and J dropped 5; count of bases not matched to a gene: 5. Germline assignment: CDR1 DFQATT and CDR2 SNEGSKA (reference sequence). This CDR3 is built from 13 residues. This CDR3 is CSARLAGVNEQYF. In nucleotides, the CDR3 is TGCAGTGCCAGACTAGCGGGAGTAAACGAGCAGTACTTC.

This clonotype has only a few counts. This CDR3 reads CASSQIQRVSTDTQYF. CDR3 in DNA: TGCGCCAGCAGCCAAATACAGCGGGTGAGCACAGATACGCAGTATTTT. The chain has TRBV4-3 and TRBJ2-3; D possibly corresponds to TRBD2 (6 bases). Germline V gene sequence: CDR1 LGHNA, CDR2 YSLEER. Deletions cut 2 bases from V and 0 bases from J, with 12 bases between. The CDR3 sequence is 16 residues long.

This clonotype has more than one count but fewer than ten. This chain uses TRBV4-1 with TRBJ2-2, with D perhaps TRBD1 or TRBD2 (5 bases each). Trimming removed 3 bases at V and 5 bases at J, with 10 bases between. This CDR3 region has 14 residues. CDR1 and CDR2 from the germline V gene are MGHRA and YSYEKL. The CDR3 DNA reads as TGCGCCAGCAGCCAGGGGCCGGGGACCGGGGAGCTGTTTTTT. Encoded protein: CASSQGPGTGELFF.

This clonotype was recorded a few times. The rearrangement uses TRBV20-1 and TRBJ2-4; no clear D gene. Germline CDR1 reads DFQATT; CDR2 reads SNEGSKA (reference sequence). CDR3 size: 15 residues. The germline V and J ends were trimmed by 3 bases and 0 bases, with 12 bases remaining between them. In DNA form, the CDR3 reads TGCAGTGCTAGTGGGCAGCAAATAGCCAAAAACATTCAGTACTTC. Translating gives CSASGQQIAKNIQYF.

The V gene is TRBV4-3, the J gene TRBJ2-2; weak D call: TRBD2 (6 bases). This CDR3 region has 16 residues. Trimming cost V 4 bases and J 2 bases, with 14 bases left between them. Per germline, CDR1 LGHNA and CDR2 YSLEER. CDR3 loop: CASSLTGTFNTGELFF. The CDR3 bases are TGCGCCAGCAGCCTAACCGGGACTTTCAACACCGGGGAGCTGTTTTTT.

In its sample, this clonotype was seen a few times. V usage is TRBV4-3 and J usage is TRBJ2-6; perhaps TRBD2 as D (5 bases). This CDR3 contains 16 residues. Trimming pared 3 bases from V and 0 bases from J, leaving 9 bases between. Germline CDR1 reads LGHNA; CDR2 reads YSLEER. The CDR3 here is CASSQDSYSGANVLTF. The CDR3 region has the DNA TGCGCCAGCAGCCAGGACTCCTACTCTGGGGCCAACGTCCTGACTTTC.

This chain connects TRBV5-1 to TRBJ2-5, with D perhaps being TRBD1 or TRBD2 (5 bases each). Germline V gene sequence: CDR1 SGHRS, CDR2 YFSETQ. Trimming took off 3 bases at V and 1 base at J, with 16 bases between the two ends. This CDR3 contains 16 residues. The CDR3 loop reads CASSSNSNGGQETQYF. For the CDR3, the DNA is TGCGCCAGCAGCTCAAATTCTAATGGGGGCCAAGAGACCCAGTACTTC.

This chain links TRBV6-2 or TRBV6-3 with TRBJ2-1, with D unresolved. Trimming left V 6 bases short and J 1 base short, with 13 bases between. The CDR3 runs to 15 residues. Germline-derived CDR1 and CDR2 are MNHEY and SVGEGT. CDR3 coding DNA: TGTGCCAGCAGCCCCATCCGAAGATCCTACAATGAGCAGTTCTTC. Encoded protein: CASSPIRRSYNEQFF.

This clonotype was counted between two and nine times. This sequence joins TRBV5-1 and TRBJ1-6; the D is unclear. Germline V lookup: CDR1 SGHRS, CDR2 YFSETQ. CDR3 length: 12 amino acids. Trimming took 3 bases from V and 14 from J, leaving 12 bases between them. The CDR3 region is CASSYGDSALHF. The CDR3, as DNA: TGCGCCAGCAGCTACGGGGATTCGGCCCTCCACTTT.

In its sample, this clonotype was seen a few times. The chain links TRBV9 to TRBJ2-1; 7 bases match TRBD2. The CDR3 spans 15 residues. J lost 0 bases, V lost 0 bases, and 0 bases had no gene match. Germline V gene sequence: CDR1 SGDLS, CDR2 YYNGEE. DNA of the CDR3: TGTGCCAGCAGCGTAGGGACTAGCTCCTACAATGAGCAGTTCTTC. This translates into CASSVGTSSYNEQFF.

This clonotype came up a few times. This sequence joins TRBV19 and TRBJ1-6, with D tentatively TRBD1 (6 bases). The germline V gene has CDR1 LNHDA and CDR2 SQIVND (reference sequence). V was trimmed by 8 bases and J by 10 bases, leaving 18 bases between them. CDR3 size: 14 residues. In DNA, the CDR3 is TGTGCCAGTTCTACGGGGACAAGTGGCTCACCCCTCCACTTT. It translates to CASSTGTSGSPLHF.

The rearrangement joins TRBV7-2 to TRBJ2-3; the match to TRBD2 covers 10 bases. CDR3 size: 16 residues. CDR1 is SGHTA and CDR2 is FQGNSA in the germline V gene. After removal of 2 bases from V and 5 bases from J, the junction contained 7 bases not matched to a gene. CDR3 sequence: CASSLRAGGPVDTQYF. The CDR3 DNA follows: TGTGCCAGCAGCTTAAGAGCGGGAGGGCCGGTAGATACGCAGTATTTT.

In its sample, this clonotype was seen a few times. The V call is TRBV7-9, the J call TRBJ2-1; 9 nucleotides align to TRBD2. J was trimmed by 1 base and V by 5 bases; bases with no gene match: 15. Germline V CDR1 and CDR2: SEHNR, FQNEAQ (reference sequence). CDR3 size: 19 residues. DNA for the CDR3: TGTGCCAGCAGCCGGAAGGCGCGGGAGGGCCCAAGGTCCTACAATGAGCAGTTCTTC. Residues: CASSRKAREGPRSYNEQFF. The whole variable domain, remainder taken from reference TRBV7-9 and TRBJ2-1, is DTGVSQNPRHKITKRGQNVTFRCDPISEHNRLYWYRQTLGQGPEFLTYFQNEAQLEKSRLLSDRFSAERPKGSFSTLEIQRTEQGDSAMYLCASSRKAREGPRSYNEQFFGPGTRLTVL.

This clonotype has just a few counts. The V call is TRBV7-9, the J call TRBJ1-5, with a weak D call TRBD1 (6 bases). The CDR3 totals 15 residues. CDR1 and CDR2 (germline): SEHNR, FQNEAQ (reference sequence). V lost 5 bases and J lost 3, with 14 bases in between. CDR3 nucleotide sequence: TGTGCCAGCAGCCCTCGCGGGGGGCCCAATCAGCCCCAGCATTTT. Amino acid sequence: CASSPRGGPNQPQHF. The full variable domain, in which reference TRBV7-9 and TRBJ1-5 provide the parts outside the CDR3, is DTGVSQNPRHKITKRGQNVTFRCDPISEHNRLYWYRQTLGQGPEFLTYFQNEAQLEKSRLLSDRFSAERPKGSFSTLEIQRTEQGDSAMYLCASSPRGGPNQPQHFGDGTRLSIL.

The chain carries TRBV5-6 and TRBJ2-7; 11 bases align to TRBD2. Per germline, CDR1 SGHDT and CDR2 YYEEEE. V gave up 6 bases and J gave up 3 bases; unmatched junction bases: 5. The CDR3 covers 14 residues. CDR3 sequence reads: CASIAGTSGYEQYF. The CDR3 bases are TGTGCCAGCATCGCGGGGACTAGCGGCTACGAGCAGTACTTC.

The table lists this clonotype with a few counts. V usage is TRBV15 and J usage is TRBJ2-1; a possible D gene is TRBD2 (6 bases). Germline CDR1 LNHNV, CDR2 YYDKDF (reference sequence). The CDR3 sequence is 13 residues long. V gave up 1 base and J gave up 7 bases, with 8 bases separating them. This CDR3 reads CATSRVGGNEQFF. The CDR3 DNA is TGTGCCACCAGCAGAGTCGGGGGTAATGAGCAGTTCTTC.

CDR3 residues: CASSAIGSPGELFF. CDR3 bases: TGTGCCAGCAGTGCGATAGGTAGCCCCGGGGAGCTGTTTTTT. The rearrangement joins TRBV27 to TRBJ2-2; D is unresolved. Trimming took off 5 bases at V and 6 bases at J, with 13 bases between the two ends. Per the germline V gene, CDR1 is MNHEY and CDR2 is SMNVEV (reference sequence). The CDR3 is 14 residues long.

This chain links TRBV4-1 with TRBJ1-5; no clear D. Germline CDR1 is MGHRA and CDR2 is YSYEKL. V was trimmed by 1 base and J by 8 bases, leaving 9 bases between them. The CDR3 contains 13 residues. CDR3 residues: CASSQAFTEPQHF. DNA for the CDR3: TGCGCCAGCAGCCAAGCTTTTACGGAGCCCCAGCATTTT.

The chain employs TRBV4-1 and TRBJ2-5, with 7 bases identical to TRBD2. Germline-derived CDR1 and CDR2 are MGHRA and YSYEKL. The CDR3 runs 17 residues. J gave up 5 bases and V 9 bases, and 21 bases lay outside the gene matches. The CDR3 here is CASSKPPSGRLSETQYF. CDR3 nucleotide sequence: TGCGCCAGTTCTAAGCCTCCTTCCGGGAGGCTTTCCGAGACCCAGTACTTC.

V and J are TRBV7-2 and TRBJ1-2, with D uncertain. The length of the CDR3 is 14 residues. Looked up from germline, CDR1 is SGHTA and CDR2 is FQGNSA. V gave up 5 bases and J gave up 0 bases, with 10 bases separating them. CDR3 in amino acids: CASSPATPNYGYTF. CDR3 bases: TGTGCCAGCAGCCCCGCTACTCCTAACTATGGCTACACCTTC.

This clonotype has just a few counts. The chain combines TRBV7-8 with TRBJ2-1, with 10 bases aligning to TRBD2. V dropped 6 bases and J dropped 6; count of bases not matched to a gene: 8. The CDR3 is made up of 15 amino acids. Germline CDR1 SGHVS, CDR2 FQNEAQ. The DNA of the CDR3 is TGTGCCAGCAGGCTTAGCGGGAGGAGAGGCAATGAGCAGTTCTTC. Residues: CASRLSGRRGNEQFF.

This clonotype was counted only a few times. The chain joins TRBV12-3 or TRBV12-4 to TRBJ2-2; possible D gene TRBD2, 5 bases. V shed 4 bases and J shed 0 bases, with 12 bases lying between them. CDR3 length: 16 amino acids. The CDR3 here is CASSSDWEPNTGELFF. CDR3 sequence (DNA): TGTGCCAGCAGTTCGGACTGGGAACCGAACACCGGGGAGCTGTTTTTT.

The V call is TRBV6-5, the J call TRBJ2-3, with 10 bases aligning to TRBD2. V shed 6 bases and J 8 bases; nucleotides not matched to a gene: 8. Germline V lookup: CDR1 MNHEY, CDR2 SVGAGI. This CDR3 contains 14 residues. CDR3 amino acids: CASRRAGGGGTQYF. DNA of the CDR3: TGTGCCAGCAGACGAGCGGGAGGGGGTGGTACGCAGTATTTT.

This clonotype has just a few counts. The chain joins TRBV12-5 to TRBJ2-1; 7 nucleotides align to TRBD2. The CDR3 is 17 residues long. The germline gives CDR1 LGHNT, CDR2 FRNRAP. J lost 0 bases, V lost 0 bases, and 5 bases had no gene match. CDR3: CASGLVLRTSSYNEQFF. In DNA, the CDR3 is TGTGCTAGTGGTTTGGTCTTGAGGACTAGCTCCTACAATGAGCAGTTCTTC.